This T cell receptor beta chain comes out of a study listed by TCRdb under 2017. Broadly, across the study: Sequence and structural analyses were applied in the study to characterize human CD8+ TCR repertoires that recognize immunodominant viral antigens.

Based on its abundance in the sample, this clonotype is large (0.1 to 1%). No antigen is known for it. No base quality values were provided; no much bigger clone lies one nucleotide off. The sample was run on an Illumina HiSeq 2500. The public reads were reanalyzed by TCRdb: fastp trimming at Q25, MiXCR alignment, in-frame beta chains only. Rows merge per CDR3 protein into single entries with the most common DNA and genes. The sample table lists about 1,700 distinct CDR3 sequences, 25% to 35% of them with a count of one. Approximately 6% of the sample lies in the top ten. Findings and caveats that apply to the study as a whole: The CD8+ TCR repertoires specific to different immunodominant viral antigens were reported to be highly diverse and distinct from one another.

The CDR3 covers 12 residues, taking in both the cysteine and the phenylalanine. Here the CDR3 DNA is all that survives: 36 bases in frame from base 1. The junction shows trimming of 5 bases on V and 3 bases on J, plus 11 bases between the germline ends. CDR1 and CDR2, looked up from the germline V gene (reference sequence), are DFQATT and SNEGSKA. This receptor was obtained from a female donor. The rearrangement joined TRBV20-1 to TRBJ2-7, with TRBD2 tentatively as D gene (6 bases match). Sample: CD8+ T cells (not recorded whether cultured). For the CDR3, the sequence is CSAGGNHYEQYF. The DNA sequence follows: TGCAGTGCTGGGGGGAATCACTACGAGCAGTACTTC.